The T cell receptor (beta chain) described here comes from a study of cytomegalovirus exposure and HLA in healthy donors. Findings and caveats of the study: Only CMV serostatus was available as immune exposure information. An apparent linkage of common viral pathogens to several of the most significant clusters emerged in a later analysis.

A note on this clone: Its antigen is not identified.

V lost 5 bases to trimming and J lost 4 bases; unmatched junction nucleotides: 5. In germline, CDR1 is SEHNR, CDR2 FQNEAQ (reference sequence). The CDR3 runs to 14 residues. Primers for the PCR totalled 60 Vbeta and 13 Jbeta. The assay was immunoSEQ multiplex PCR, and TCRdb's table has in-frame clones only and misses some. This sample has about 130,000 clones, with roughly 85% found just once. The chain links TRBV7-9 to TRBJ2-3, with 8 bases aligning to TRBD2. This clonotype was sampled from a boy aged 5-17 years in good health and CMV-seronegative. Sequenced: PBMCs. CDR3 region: CASSAAGAADTQYF. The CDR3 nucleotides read TGTGCCAGCAGCGCAGCGGGAGCAGCAGATACGCAGTATTTT. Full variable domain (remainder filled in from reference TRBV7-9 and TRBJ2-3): DTGVSQNPRHKITKRGQNVTFRCDPISEHNRLYWYRQTLGQGPEFLTYFQNEAQLEKSRLLSDRFSAERPKGSFSTLEIQRTEQGDSAMYLCASSAAGAADTQYFGPGTRLTVL.